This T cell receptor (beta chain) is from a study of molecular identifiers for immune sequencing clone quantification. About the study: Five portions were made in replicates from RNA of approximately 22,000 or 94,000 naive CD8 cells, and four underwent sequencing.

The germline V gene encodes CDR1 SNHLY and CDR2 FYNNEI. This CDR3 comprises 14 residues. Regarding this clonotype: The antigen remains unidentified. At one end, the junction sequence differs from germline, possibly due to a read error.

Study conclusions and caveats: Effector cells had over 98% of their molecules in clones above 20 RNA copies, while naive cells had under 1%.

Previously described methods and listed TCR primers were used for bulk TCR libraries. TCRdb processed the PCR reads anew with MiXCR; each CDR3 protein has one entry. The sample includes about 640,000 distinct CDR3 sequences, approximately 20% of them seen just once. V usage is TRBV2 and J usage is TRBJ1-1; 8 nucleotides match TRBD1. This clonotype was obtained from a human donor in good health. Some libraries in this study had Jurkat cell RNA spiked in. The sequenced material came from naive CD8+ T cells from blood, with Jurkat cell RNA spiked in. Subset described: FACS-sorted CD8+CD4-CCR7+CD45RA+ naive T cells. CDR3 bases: TGTGCCAGCAGTCAAGGACAGGGTTTCACTGAAGCTTCCTTT. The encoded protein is CASSQGQGFTEASF.